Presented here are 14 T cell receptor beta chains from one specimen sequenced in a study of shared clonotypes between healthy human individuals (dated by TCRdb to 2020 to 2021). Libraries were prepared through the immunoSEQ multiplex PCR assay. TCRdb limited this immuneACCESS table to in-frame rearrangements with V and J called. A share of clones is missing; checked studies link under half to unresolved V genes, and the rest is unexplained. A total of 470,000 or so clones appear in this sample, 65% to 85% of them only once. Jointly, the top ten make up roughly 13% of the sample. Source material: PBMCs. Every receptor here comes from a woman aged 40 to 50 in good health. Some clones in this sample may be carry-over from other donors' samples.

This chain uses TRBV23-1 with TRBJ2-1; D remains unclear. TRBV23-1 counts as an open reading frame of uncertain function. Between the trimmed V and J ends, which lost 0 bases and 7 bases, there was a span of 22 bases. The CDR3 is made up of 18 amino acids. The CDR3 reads CASSQSRREVPIGNEQFF. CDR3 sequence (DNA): TGCGCCAGCAGTCAATCGCGAAGGGAAGTCCCAATTGGGAATGAGCAGTTCTTC.

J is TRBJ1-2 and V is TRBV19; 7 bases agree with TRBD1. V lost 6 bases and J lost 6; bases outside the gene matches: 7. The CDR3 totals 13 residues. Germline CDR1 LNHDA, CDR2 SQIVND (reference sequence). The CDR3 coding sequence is TGTGCCAGTAGGGCCGACAGGGTAGATGGCTACACCTTC. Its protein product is CASRADRVDGYTF.

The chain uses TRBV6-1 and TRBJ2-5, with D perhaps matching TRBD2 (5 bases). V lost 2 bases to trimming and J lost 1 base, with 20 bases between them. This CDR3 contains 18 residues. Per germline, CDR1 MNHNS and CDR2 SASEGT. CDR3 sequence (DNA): TGTGCCAGCAGTGAACCCACGAGAGGGCCCCCACGCCAAGAGACCCAGTACTTC. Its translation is CASSEPTRGPPRQETQYF.

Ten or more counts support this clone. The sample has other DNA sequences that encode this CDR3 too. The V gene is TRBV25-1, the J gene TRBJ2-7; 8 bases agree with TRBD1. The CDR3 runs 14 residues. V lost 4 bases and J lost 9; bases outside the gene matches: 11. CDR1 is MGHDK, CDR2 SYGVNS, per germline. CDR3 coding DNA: TGTGCCAGCAGTGGAAGATGGACAGGGAGCGTGCAGTACTTC. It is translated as CASSGRWTGSVQYF.

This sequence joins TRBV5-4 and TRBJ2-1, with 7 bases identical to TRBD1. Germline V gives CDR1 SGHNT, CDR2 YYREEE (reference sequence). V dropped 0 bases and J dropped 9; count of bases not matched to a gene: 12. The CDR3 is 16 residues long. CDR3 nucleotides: TGTGCCAGCAGCTTGGGGCTAGCCAAACAGGGGAGTGAGCAGTTCTTC. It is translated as CASSLGLAKQGSEQFF.

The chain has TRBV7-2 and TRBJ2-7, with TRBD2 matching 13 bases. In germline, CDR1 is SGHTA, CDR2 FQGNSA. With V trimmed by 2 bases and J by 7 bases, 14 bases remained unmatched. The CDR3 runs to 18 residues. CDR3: CASSLPRGAGLAGEEQYF. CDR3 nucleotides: TGTGCCAGCAGCTTACCCAGGGGCGCAGGACTAGCGGGAGAGGAGCAGTACTTC.

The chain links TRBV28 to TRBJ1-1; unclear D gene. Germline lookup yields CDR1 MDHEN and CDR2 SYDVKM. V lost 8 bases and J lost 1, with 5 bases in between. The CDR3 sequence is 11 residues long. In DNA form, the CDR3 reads TGTGCCAGCTTGGGGAACACTGAAGCTTTCTTT. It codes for CASLGNTEAFF.

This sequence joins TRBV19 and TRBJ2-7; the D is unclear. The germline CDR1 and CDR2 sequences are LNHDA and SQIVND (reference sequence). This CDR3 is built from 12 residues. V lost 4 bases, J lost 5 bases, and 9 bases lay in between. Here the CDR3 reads CASSTPFDEQYF. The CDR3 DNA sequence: TGTGCCAGTAGTACCCCCTTCGACGAGCAGTACTTC.

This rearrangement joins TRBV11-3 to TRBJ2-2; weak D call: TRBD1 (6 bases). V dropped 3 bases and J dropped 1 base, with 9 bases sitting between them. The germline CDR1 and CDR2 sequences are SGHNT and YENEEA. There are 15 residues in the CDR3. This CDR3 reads CASSLGQLNTGELFF. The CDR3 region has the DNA TGTGCCAGCAGCTTGGGACAATTGAACACCGGGGAGCTGTTTTTT.

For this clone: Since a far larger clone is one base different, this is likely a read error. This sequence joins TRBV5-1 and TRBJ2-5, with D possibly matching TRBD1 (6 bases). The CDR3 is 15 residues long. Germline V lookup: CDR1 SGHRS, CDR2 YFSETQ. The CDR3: CASRPAPGQQETQHF. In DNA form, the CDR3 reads TGCGCCAGCAGACCAGCGCCGGGACAACAAGAGACCCAGCACTTC.

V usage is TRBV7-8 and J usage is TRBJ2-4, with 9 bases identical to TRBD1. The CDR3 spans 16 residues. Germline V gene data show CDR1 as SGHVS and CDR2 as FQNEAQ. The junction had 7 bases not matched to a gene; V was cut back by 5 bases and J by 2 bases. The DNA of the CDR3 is TGTGCCAGCAGCCCCGGGACAGGGTTGCCCAAAAACATTCAGTACTTC. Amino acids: CASSPGTGLPKNIQYF.

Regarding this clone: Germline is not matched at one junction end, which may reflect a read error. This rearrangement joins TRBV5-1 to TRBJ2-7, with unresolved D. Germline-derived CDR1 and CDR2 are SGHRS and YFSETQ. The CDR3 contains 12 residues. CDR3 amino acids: CASSLRSYEQYF. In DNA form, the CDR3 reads TGTGCCAGCAGCTTGAGGAGCTACGAGCAGTACTTC. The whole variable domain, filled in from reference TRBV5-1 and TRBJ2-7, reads KAGVTQTPRYLIKTRGQQVTLSCSPISGHRSVSWYQQTPGQGLQFLFEYFSETQRNKGNFPGRFSGRQFSNSRSEMNVSTLELGDSALYLCASSLRSYEQYFGPGTRLTVT.

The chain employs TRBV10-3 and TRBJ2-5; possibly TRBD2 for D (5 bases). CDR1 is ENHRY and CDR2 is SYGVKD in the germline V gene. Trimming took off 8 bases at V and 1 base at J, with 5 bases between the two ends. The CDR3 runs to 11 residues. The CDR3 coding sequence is TGTGCCATCGGGAGCCAAGAGACCCAGTACTTC. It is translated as CAIGSQETQYF.

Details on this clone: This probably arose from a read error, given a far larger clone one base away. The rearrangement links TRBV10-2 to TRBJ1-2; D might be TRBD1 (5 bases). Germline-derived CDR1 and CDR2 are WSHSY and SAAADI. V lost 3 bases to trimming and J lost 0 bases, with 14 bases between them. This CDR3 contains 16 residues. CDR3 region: CASSEGTYRSNYGYTF. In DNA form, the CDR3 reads TGCGCCAGCAGTGAAGGGACTTACCGTTCTAACTATGGCTACACCTTC.